This TCR beta chain was documented in a study of cytomegalovirus exposure and HLA in healthy donors. Overall study results and limits: CMV antigen specificity was confirmed in vitro for a few CMV-associated chains.

The study ran its PCR with 60 Vbeta and 13 Jbeta primers. Assay: immunoSEQ multiplex PCR; the TCRdb copy retains only in-frame clones and omits some. The table lists around 150,000 clones, roughly 76% of them singletons. Each of the donors was a healthy bone marrow donor. Germline CDR1 reads SGHVS; CDR2 reads FNYEAQ. Trimming removed 4 bases at V and 5 bases at J, with 17 bases between. CDR3 length: 15 residues. In the case of this clone: The antigen is undetermined.

The clonotype comes from a woman aged 45 to 65 in good health and CMV-seronegative. The sequenced sample was PBMCs. The V gene is TRBV7-6, the J gene TRBJ1-1, with D possibly TRBD1 on 5 matching bases. The CDR3 spells CASSSPGRAGTEAFF. The CDR3 DNA sequence: TGTGCCAGCAGCTCCCCCGGCAGGGCAGGGACTGAAGCTTTCTTT.